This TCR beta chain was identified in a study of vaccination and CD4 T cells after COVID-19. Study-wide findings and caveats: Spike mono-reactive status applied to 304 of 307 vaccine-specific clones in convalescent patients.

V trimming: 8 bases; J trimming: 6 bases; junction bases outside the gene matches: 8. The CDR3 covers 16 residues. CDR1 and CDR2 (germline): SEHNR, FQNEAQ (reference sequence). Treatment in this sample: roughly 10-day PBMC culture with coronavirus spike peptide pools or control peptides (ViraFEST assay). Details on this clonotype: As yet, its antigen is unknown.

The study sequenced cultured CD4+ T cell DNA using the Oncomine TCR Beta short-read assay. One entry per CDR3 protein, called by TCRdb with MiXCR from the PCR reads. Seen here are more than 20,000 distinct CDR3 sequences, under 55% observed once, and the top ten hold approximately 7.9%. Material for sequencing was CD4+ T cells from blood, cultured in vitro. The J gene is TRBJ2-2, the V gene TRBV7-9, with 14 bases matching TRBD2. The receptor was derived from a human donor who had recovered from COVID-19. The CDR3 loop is CASRGTSGSLAGELFF. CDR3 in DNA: TGTGCCAGCCGGGGGACTAGCGGGAGCCTTGCCGGGGAGCTGTTTTTT.